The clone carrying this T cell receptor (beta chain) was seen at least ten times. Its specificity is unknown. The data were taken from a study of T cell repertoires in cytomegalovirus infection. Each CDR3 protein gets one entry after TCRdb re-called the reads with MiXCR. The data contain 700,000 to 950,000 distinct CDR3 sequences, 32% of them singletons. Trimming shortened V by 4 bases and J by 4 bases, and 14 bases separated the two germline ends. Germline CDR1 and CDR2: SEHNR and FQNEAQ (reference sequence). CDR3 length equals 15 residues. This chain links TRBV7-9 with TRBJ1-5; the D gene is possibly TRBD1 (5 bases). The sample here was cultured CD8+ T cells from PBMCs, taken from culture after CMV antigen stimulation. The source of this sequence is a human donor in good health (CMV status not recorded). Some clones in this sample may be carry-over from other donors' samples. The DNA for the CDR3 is TGTGCCAGCAGCTCAAACGTGGGGGGTAATCAGCCCCAGCATTTT. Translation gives CASSSNVGGNQPQHF.